A single sample is the source of the 17 T cell receptor beta chains below, sequenced in a study of T cells in Graves' hyperthyroidism and ophthalmopathy. TCR beta CDR3 regions were amplified from RNA. When the TCR CDR3 underwent first-round RT-PCR, the HTBI primer set was used. TCRdb re-called the multiplex PCR reads through MiXCR, storing one row per CDR3 protein. Of about 59,000 distinct CDR3 sequences in the sample, approximately 53% were seen once. Input material: blood. Receptors originate from a woman aged 60-75 years with Graves' ophthalmopathy.

The table lists this clonotype with many counts. This rearrangement joins TRBV20-1 to TRBJ2-4; TRBD2 matches at 11 bases. V gave up 5 bases and J gave up 0 bases; unmatched junction bases: 0. CDR1 and CDR2 from the germline V gene are DFQATT and SNEGSKA (reference sequence). The CDR3 consists of 14 residues. CDR3 residues: CSAGLAGAKNIQYF. The DNA of the CDR3 is TGCAGTGCTGGACTAGCGGGAGCCAAAAACATTCAGTACTTC.

The genes are TRBV7-6 and TRBJ2-1, with 7 bases fitting TRBD2. The CDR3 spans 13 residues. V gave up 5 bases and J gave up 12 bases; unmatched junction bases: 10. Germline values: CDR1 SGHVS, CDR2 FNYEAQ. The CDR3 bases are TGTGCCAGCAGCCGGGACTACTTGGATACGCAGTTCTTC. The encoded protein is CASSRDYLDTQFF.

About this clonotype: Since the CDR3 does not end with the conserved phenylalanine or tryptophan, this likely comes from a read error. The chain employs TRBV20-1 and TRBJ1-2; a possible D gene is TRBD1 (5 bases). The germline V gene encodes CDR1 DFQATT and CDR2 SNEGSKA (reference sequence). The length of the CDR3 is 15 residues. Written as DNA, the CDR3 is TGCAGTGCCAGAGAACGGACAAGGAAATACTATGGCTACACCCTC. Translated, it gives CSARERTRKYYGYTL.

In nucleotides, the CDR3 is TGTGCCAGCAGTTTCCTAGGGGGCGGGAGAAATGGCTACACCTTC. It codes for CASSFLGGGRNGYTF. The chain has TRBV6-5 and TRBJ1-2; 7 positions match TRBD1. V shed 4 bases, J shed 6 bases, and the junction held 11 bases outside the gene matches. This CDR3 comprises 15 residues. Germline V gives CDR1 MNHEY, CDR2 SVGAGI.

This clonotype is termed medium-sized (0.01 to 0.1%). V and J are TRBV15 and TRBJ1-6; D is unclear. This CDR3 is 15 amino acids long. Deletions cut 0 bases from V and 7 bases from J, with 10 bases between. Per the germline V gene, CDR1 is LNHNV and CDR2 is YYDKDF (reference sequence). The chain's CDR3 is CATSRDGASNSPLHF. The DNA of the CDR3 is TGTGCCACCAGCAGAGACGGCGCATCAAATTCACCCCTCCACTTT.

As for this clonotype: Relative to the germline gene, one junction end is altered; a read error may explain this. The chain has TRBV5-1 and TRBJ2-3, with D perhaps given as TRBD1 or TRBD2 (6 bases each). The germline V gene has CDR1 SGHRS and CDR2 YFSETQ. The CDR3 length is 14 residues. The CDR3 region has the DNA TGCGCCAGCAGCTCCCGGAGGGGGGCAGATACGCGGTATTTT. This codes for CASSSRRGADTRYF.

The gene calls are TRBV10-3 and TRBJ2-3; D is ambiguous. From germline, CDR1 is ENHRY and CDR2 SYGVKD. The CDR3 is 11 amino acids. Trimming took off 4 bases at V and 5 bases at J, with 4 bases between the two ends. The CDR3 region is CAISAKDTQYF. The DNA for the CDR3 is TGTGCCATCAGTGCTAAAGATACGCAGTATTTT.

V usage is TRBV20-1 and J usage is TRBJ2-3; TRBD2 matches 14 bases. The CDR3 spans 18 residues. V was clipped by 3 bases and J by 4 bases; unmatched bases: 12. From germline, CDR1 is DFQATT and CDR2 SNEGSKA (reference sequence). CDR3 DNA sequence: TGCAGTGCTAGTGGACCGACCGGGACTAGCGGGAGTCCAGATACGCAGTATTTT. It translates to CSASGPTGTSGSPDTQYF.

The gene calls are TRBV24-1 and TRBJ2-2; TRBD2 matches 7 bases. Losses at the gene ends were 7 bases for V and 0 bases for J; bases not matched to a gene: 4. The CDR3 consists of 15 residues. Germline V lookup: CDR1 KGHDR, CDR2 SFDVKD. The DNA for the CDR3 is TGTGCCACCAGGTGGGGGGGTACGAACACCGGGGAGCTGTTTTTT. Translated: CATRWGGTNTGELFF.

As concerns this clonotype: The junction differs from germline at one of its ends, possibly a read error. This chain links TRBV20-1 with TRBJ2-2; 10 nucleotides match TRBD1. The CDR3 spans 14 residues. Per germline, CDR1 DFQATT and CDR2 SNEGSKA (reference sequence). The chain's CDR3 is CSARGTGDTGELFF. In DNA, the CDR3 is TGCAGTGCCAGAGGGACAGGGGACACCGGGGAGCTGTTTTTT.

Many counts were recorded for this clonotype. The gene calls are TRBV5-1 and TRBJ2-5, with D perhaps matching TRBD1 or TRBD2 (6 bases each). This CDR3 contains 14 residues. V lost 2 bases to trimming and J lost 4 bases, with 12 bases between them. CDR1 is SGHRS, CDR2 YFSETQ, per germline. The DNA for the CDR3 is TGCGCCAGCAGCTTCGGGGGCACGGGAGAGACCCAGTACTTC. The encoded protein is CASSFGGTGETQYF. Variable domain in full (rest from reference TRBV5-1 and TRBJ2-5): KAGVTQTPRYLIKTRGQQVTLSCSPISGHRSVSWYQQTPGQGLQFLFEYFSETQRNKGNFPGRFSGRQFSNSRSEMNVSTLELGDSALYLCASSFGGTGETQYFGPGTRLLVL.

This clonotype was observed many times. One end of the junction does not line up with germline, which may come from a read error. The chain carries TRBV5-1 and TRBJ1-1; D is possibly TRBD1 (6 bases). This CDR3 spans 13 amino acids. Germline V gene data show CDR1 as SGHRS and CDR2 as YFSETQ. The CDR3 sequence: CASGKGGNTGAFF. The CDR3 DNA reads TGCGCCAGCGGAAAGGGGGGGAACACTGGAGCTTTCTTT.

This clonotype came up a few times. Since a much larger clone is just one base distant, this may be a read error. The chain combines TRBV11-3 with TRBJ2-1; D is undetermined. Germline loops: CDR1 SGHNT, CDR2 YENEEA. V dropped 1 base and J dropped 12 bases, with 13 bases sitting between them. This CDR3 spans 13 amino acids. Here the CDR3 reads CASSLGFPRVQFF. In DNA, the CDR3 is TGTGCCAGCAGCTTAGGATTCCCCCGTGTGCAGTTCTTC. Full variable domain (outside the CDR3, taken from reference TRBV11-3 and TRBJ2-1): EAGVVQSPRYKIIEKKQPVAFWCNPISGHNTLYWYLQNLGQGPELLIRYENEEAVDDSQLPKDRFSAERLKGVDSTLKIQPAELGDSAVYLCASSLGFPRVQFFGPGTRLTVL.

The V gene is TRBV7-9, the J gene TRBJ2-3; 7 nucleotides match TRBD1. The CDR3 contains 19 residues. Trimming removed 5 bases from V and 2 bases from J; junction bases left unmatched: 19. Germline CDR1 and CDR2: SEHNR and FQNEAQ (reference sequence). The CDR3 DNA reads as TGTGCCAGCAGCGCGAAGACAGGGTTGGACAACCCTACCACAGATACGCAGTATTTT. Translation gives CASSAKTGLDNPTTDTQYF.

This clonotype was observed many times. The chain is built from TRBV27 and TRBJ1-1; D is undetermined. From germline, CDR1 is MNHEY and CDR2 SMNVEV (reference sequence). The CDR3 totals 14 residues. Trimming removed 6 bases from V and 7 bases from J, with 18 bases in between. The CDR3, as DNA: TGTGCCAGCAGCGCGTGGTCCTATGGAGATGAAGCTTTCTTT. This encodes CASSAWSYGDEAFF.

The chain combines TRBV2 with TRBJ2-7, with 12 nucleotides matching TRBD2. CDR3 length equals 17 residues. Per the germline V gene, CDR1 is SNHLY and CDR2 is FYNNEI. The junction had 13 bases not matched to a gene; V was cut back by 7 bases and J by 3 bases. This chain's CDR3 is CASTGTSGSRLDYEQYF. DNA for the CDR3: TGTGCCAGCACCGGGACTAGCGGGTCCCGGCTTGACTACGAGCAGTACTTC.

CDR3 protein: CASRPNPDSANQPQHF. In nucleotides, the CDR3 is TGTGCCAGCAGGCCAAATCCCGACAGCGCCAATCAGCCCCAGCATTTT. This chain connects TRBV28 to TRBJ1-5; a possible D gene is TRBD1 (5 bases). This CDR3 contains 16 residues. V gave up 6 bases and J gave up 3 bases, with 18 bases separating them. Per the germline V gene, CDR1 is MDHEN and CDR2 is SYDVKM.